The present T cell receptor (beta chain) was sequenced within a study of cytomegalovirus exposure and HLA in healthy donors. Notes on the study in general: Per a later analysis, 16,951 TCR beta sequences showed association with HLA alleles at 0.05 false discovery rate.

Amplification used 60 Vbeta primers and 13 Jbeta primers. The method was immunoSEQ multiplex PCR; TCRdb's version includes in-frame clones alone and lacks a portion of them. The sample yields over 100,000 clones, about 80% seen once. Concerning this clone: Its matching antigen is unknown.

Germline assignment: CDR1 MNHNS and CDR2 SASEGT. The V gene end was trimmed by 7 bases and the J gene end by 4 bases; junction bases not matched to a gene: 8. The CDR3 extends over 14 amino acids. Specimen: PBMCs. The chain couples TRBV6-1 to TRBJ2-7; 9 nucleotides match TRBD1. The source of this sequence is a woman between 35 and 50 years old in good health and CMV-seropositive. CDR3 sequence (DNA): TGTGCCAGCACGTTTTTACAGGGGGCTTACGAGCAGTACTTC. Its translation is CASTFLQGAYEQYF.